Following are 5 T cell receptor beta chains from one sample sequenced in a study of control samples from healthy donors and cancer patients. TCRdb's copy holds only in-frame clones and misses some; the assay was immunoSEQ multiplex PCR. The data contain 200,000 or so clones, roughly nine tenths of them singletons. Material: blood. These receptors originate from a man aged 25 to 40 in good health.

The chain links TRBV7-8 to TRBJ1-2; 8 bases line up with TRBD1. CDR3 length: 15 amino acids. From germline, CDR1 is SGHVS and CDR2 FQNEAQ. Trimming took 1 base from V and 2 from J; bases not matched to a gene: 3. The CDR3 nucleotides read TGTGCCAGCAGCTTAGAGGGACAGGTCAACTATGGCTACACCTTC. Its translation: CASSLEGQVNYGYTF.

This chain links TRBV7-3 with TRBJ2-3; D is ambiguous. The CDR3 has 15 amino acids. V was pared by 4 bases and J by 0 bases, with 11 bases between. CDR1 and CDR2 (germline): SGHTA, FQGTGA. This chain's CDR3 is CASSSVVGSTDTQYF. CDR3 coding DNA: TGTGCCAGCAGCTCAGTGGTGGGGAGCACAGATACGCAGTATTTT. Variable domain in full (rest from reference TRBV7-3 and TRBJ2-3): GAGVSQTPSNKVTEKGKYVELRCDPISGHTALYWYRQSLGQGPEFLIYFQGTGAADDSGLPNDRFFAVRPEGSVSTLKIQRTERGDSAVYLCASSSVVGSTDTQYFGPGTRLTVL.

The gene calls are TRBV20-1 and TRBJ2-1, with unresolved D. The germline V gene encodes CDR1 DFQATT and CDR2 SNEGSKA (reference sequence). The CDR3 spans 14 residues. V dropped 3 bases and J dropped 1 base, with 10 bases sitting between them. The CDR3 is CSASVRFSYNEQFF. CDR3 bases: TGCAGTGCTAGTGTTAGATTTTCCTACAATGAGCAGTTCTTC.

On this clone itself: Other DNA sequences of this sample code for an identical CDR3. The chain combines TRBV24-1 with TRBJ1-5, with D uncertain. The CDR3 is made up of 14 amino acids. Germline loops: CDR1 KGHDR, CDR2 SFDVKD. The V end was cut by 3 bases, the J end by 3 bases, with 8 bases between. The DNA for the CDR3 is TGTGCCACCAGTGATCCGGGTTCCAATCAGCCCCAGCATTTT. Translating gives CATSDPGSNQPQHF.

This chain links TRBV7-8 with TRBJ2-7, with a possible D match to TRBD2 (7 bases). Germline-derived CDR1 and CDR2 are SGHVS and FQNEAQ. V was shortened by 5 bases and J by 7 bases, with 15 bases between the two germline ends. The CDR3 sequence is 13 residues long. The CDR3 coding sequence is TGTGCCAGCAGCCGTTGGGGGGGCCTTGAGCAGTACTTC. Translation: CASSRWGGLEQYF.